These 2 T cell receptor beta chains were sequenced from one sample in a study of blood T cell repertoires in COVID-19. The data were produced by immunoSEQ multiplex PCR, yet TCRdb's version contains in-frame clones alone and is incomplete. The table shows 60,000 or so clones, with about 78% occurring only once. Sequenced input: peripheral blood. The receptors shown here come from a human donor in a cohort sampled during active COVID-19.

The chain couples TRBV2 to TRBJ1-4; TRBD1 aligns across 7 bases. Germline V gene sequence: CDR1 SNHLY, CDR2 FYNNEI. After removal of 6 bases from V and 4 bases from J, the junction contained 8 bases not matched to a gene. This CDR3 contains 15 residues. The CDR3 sequence is CASRAVRGFNEKLFF. The CDR3 DNA is TGTGCCAGCAGAGCGGTCAGGGGGTTTAATGAAAAACTGTTTTTT. Supplemented by reference TRBV2 and TRBJ1-4, the full variable domain reads EPEVTQTPSHQVTQMGQEVILRCVPISNHLYFYWYRQILGQKVEFLVSFYNNEISEKSEIFDDQFSVERPDGSNFTLKIRSTKLEDSAMYFCASRAVRGFNEKLFFGSGTQLSVL.

The rearrangement uses TRBV11-2 and TRBJ2-7, with TRBD1 identical over 8 bases. Trimming removed 7 bases from V and 4 bases from J; junction bases left unmatched: 12. The CDR3 consists of 15 residues. Germline CDR1 SGHAT, CDR2 FQNNGV. Here the CDR3 reads CASNQGAYKRYEQYF. As DNA, the CDR3 is TGTGCCAGCAACCAGGGGGCCTACAAAAGATACGAGCAGTACTTC.